One sample yielded the 29 T cell receptor beta chains listed below, sequenced in a study of OX40 agonist ivuxolimab in advanced cancers. The data were produced by immunoSEQ multiplex PCR, yet TCRdb's version contains in-frame clones alone and is incomplete. Here the sample spans roughly 82,000 clones, less than 90% being singletons. This specimen consisted of CD4+ or CD8+ T cells sorted from blood, obtained in a trial of the OX40 agonist ivuxolimab. Source of these receptors: an adult with an advanced solid tumor such as melanoma, head and neck, liver or kidney cancer.

V gene TRBV6-5 combines with J gene TRBJ2-7; no clear D gene. Trimming stripped 0 bases from V and 1 base from J, with 10 bases between. The CDR3 loop spans 15 amino acids. Germline CDR1 MNHEY, CDR2 SVGAGI. CDR3 coding DNA: TGTGCCAGCAGTTACTCGGTGGCAGAATCCTACGAGCAGTACTTC. Protein: CASSYSVAESYEQYF.

The chain is built from TRBV11-2 and TRBJ1-1, with D tentatively TRBD1 (5 bases). The V and J ends lost 7 bases and 8 bases respectively, with 17 bases between them. This CDR3 has 13 amino acids. Germline assignment: CDR1 SGHAT and CDR2 FQNNGV. CDR3 sequence reads: CASNLDRSDEAFF. As DNA, the CDR3 is TGTGCCAGCAACCTCGACAGATCCGACGAAGCTTTCTTT.

The chain carries TRBV5-1 and TRBJ2-7; D is uncertain. Germline V lookup: CDR1 SGHRS, CDR2 YFSETQ. V gave up 4 bases and J gave up 7 bases, with 12 bases separating them. This CDR3 has 12 residues. CDR3 in amino acids: CASSASSGEQYF. As DNA, the CDR3 is TGCGCCAGCAGCGCCTCGTCAGGAGAGCAGTACTTC.

The chain couples TRBV5-6 to TRBJ1-5, with a tentative D call TRBD1 (5 bases). The CDR3 loop spans 14 amino acids. Deletions cut 2 bases from V and 3 bases from J, with 9 bases between. The germline CDR1 and CDR2 sequences are SGHDT and YYEEEE. This CDR3 is CASSFFRANQPQHF. The CDR3 DNA is TGTGCCAGCAGCTTTTTCAGGGCCAATCAGCCCCAGCATTTT.

The gene calls are TRBV27 and TRBJ2-4; 9 bases line up with TRBD1. J lost 0 bases, V lost 1 base, and 7 bases had no gene match. The CDR3 covers 18 residues. Per germline, CDR1 MNHEY and CDR2 SMNVEV (reference sequence). The chain's CDR3 is CASSLLGQGLKAKNIQYF. The CDR3 DNA sequence: TGTGCCAGCAGTTTATTGGGACAGGGACTCAAAGCCAAAAACATTCAGTACTTC.

The chain employs TRBV25-1 and TRBJ1-4, with D uncertain. V lost 7 bases, J lost 5 bases, and 17 bases lay in between. The CDR3 is made up of 15 amino acids. Per germline, CDR1 MGHDK and CDR2 SYGVNS. CDR3 DNA: TGTGCCAGCACCCTAGGAGGGTATGAGAATGAAAAACTGTTTTTT. Translating it yields CASTLGGYENEKLFF.

The rearrangement links TRBV7-2 to TRBJ1-2, with D hard to call. CDR1 SGHTA and CDR2 FQGNSA come from the germline V gene. V lost 6 bases, J lost 4 bases, and 12 bases lay in between. The CDR3 runs to 13 residues. The CDR3 spells CASSYDGSYGYTF. CDR3 DNA: TGTGCCAGCAGTTACGACGGAAGCTATGGCTACACCTTC.

The V and J genes are TRBV6-6 and TRBJ1-2; the D gene is possibly TRBD1 (5 bases). The CDR3 has 15 amino acids. Germline CDR1 is MNHNY and CDR2 is SVGAGI (reference sequence). Deletions cut 2 bases from V and 3 bases from J, with 13 bases between. CDR3 region: CASSYASGTHYGYTF. DNA of the CDR3: TGTGCCAGCAGTTACGCCTCCGGGACCCACTATGGCTACACCTTC.

CDR3 region: CASSPGRKQETQYF. The CDR3 DNA reads TGTGCCAGCTCACCAGGACGTAAACAAGAGACCCAGTACTTC. This rearrangement joins TRBV18 to TRBJ2-5; D uncertain. Germline CDR1 and CDR2: KGHSH and LQKENI. The length of the CDR3 is 14 residues. V lost 2 bases and J lost 2, with 9 bases in between. Looking up the rest from reference TRBV18 and TRBJ2-5 gives the full variable domain: NAGVMQNPRHLVRRRGQEARLRCSPMKGHSHVYWYRQLPEEGLKFMVYLQKENIIDESGMPKERFSAEFPKEGPSILRIQQVVRGDSAAYFCASSPGRKQETQYFGPGTRLLVL.

This chain connects TRBV30 to TRBJ1-5; D may be TRBD1 (6 bases). The CDR3 is 13 residues long. From germline, CDR1 is GTSNPN and CDR2 SVGIG (reference sequence). With 5 bases removed from V and 3 bases from J, the gap between germline ends came to 11 bases. The CDR3 DNA sequence: TGTGCCTGGGGAGGACAGTACAATCAGCCCCAGCATTTT. Translated, it gives CAWGGQYNQPQHF. Filled out from reference TRBV30 and TRBJ1-5, the complete variable domain reads SQTIHQWPATLVQPVGSPLSLECTVEGTSNPNLYWYRQAAGRGLQLLFYSVGIGQISSEVPQNLSASRPQDRQFILSSKKLLLSDSGFYLCAWGGQYNQPQHFGDGTRLSIL.

The CDR3 here is CASSTNYGYTF. The CDR3 region has the DNA TGTGCCAGCAGCACTAACTATGGCTACACCTTC. The chain joins TRBV6-6 to TRBJ1-2; no firm D call. The CDR3 extends over 11 amino acids. CDR1 MNHNY and CDR2 SVGAGI come from the germline V gene (reference sequence). Trimming cost V 6 bases and J 0 bases, with 2 bases left between them.

This clone was found a few times. At the DNA level, this CDR3 is encoded by other sequences in the same sample as well. The gene calls are TRBV27 and TRBJ2-5; no definite D call. CDR3 size: 12 residues. CDR1 and CDR2 (germline): MNHEY, SMNVEV (reference sequence). The germline V and J ends were trimmed by 5 bases and 0 bases, with 4 bases remaining between them. The CDR3 coding sequence is TGTGCCAGCAGTACTGACCAAGAGACCCAGTACTTC. It encodes CASSTDQETQYF.

The chain employs TRBV19 and TRBJ1-5, with a weak D call TRBD1 (6 bases). The V gene's germline CDR1 is LNHDA and CDR2 SQIVND (reference sequence). The CDR3 covers 12 residues. With 6 bases removed from V and 6 bases from J, the gap between germline ends came to 9 bases. The CDR3 nucleotides are TGTGCCAGTAGAACAGGGTCTCAGCCCCAGCATTTT. Encoded protein: CASRTGSQPQHF.

This chain joins TRBV5-1 and TRBJ2-1; D not certain. Trimming pared 2 bases from V and 0 bases from J, leaving 3 bases between. This CDR3 has 13 residues. CDR1 is SGHRS and CDR2 is YFSETQ in the germline V gene. The CDR3 coding sequence is TGCGCCAGCAGCTTAGGCTCCTACAATGAGCAGTTCTTC. This encodes CASSLGSYNEQFF. The complete variable domain, with remaining parts taken from reference TRBV5-1 and TRBJ2-1, reads KAGVTQTPRYLIKTRGQQVTLSCSPISGHRSVSWYQQTPGQGLQFLFEYFSETQRNKGNFPGRFSGRQFSNSRSEMNVSTLELGDSALYLCASSLGSYNEQFFGPGTRLTVL.

The chain recombines TRBV11-2 with TRBJ2-7; 8 nucleotides line up with TRBD1. The J segment lost 0 bases and the V segment lost 3 bases, leaving 1 base of the junction unmatched. CDR1 SGHAT and CDR2 FQNNGV come from the germline V gene. The CDR3 runs to 14 residues. The CDR3 region is CASSLQGASYEQYF. In DNA, the CDR3 is TGTGCCAGCAGCTTGCAGGGGGCCTCCTACGAGCAGTACTTC.

This clone turned up a few times. The chain links TRBV7-2 to TRBJ2-3; TRBD2 agrees at 9 bases. Germline V gives CDR1 SGHTA, CDR2 FQGNSA. Trimming took 5 bases from V and 3 from J; bases not matched to a gene: 9. The CDR3 has 16 residues. CDR3 amino acids: CASSRTRGGRTDTQYF. The DNA for the CDR3 is TGTGCCAGCAGCCGCACGCGGGGGGGCCGGACAGATACGCAGTATTTT. Full variable domain (rest looked up from reference TRBV7-2 and TRBJ2-3): GAGVSQSPSNKVTEKGKDVELRCDPISGHTALYWYRQSLGQGLEFLIYFQGNSAPDKSGLPSDRFSAERTGGSVSTLTIQRTQQEDSAVYLCASSRTRGGRTDTQYFGPGTRLTVL.

The rearrangement joins TRBV7-3 to TRBJ2-1, with a possible D match to TRBD2 (7 bases). The CDR3 length is 17 residues. CDR1 and CDR2 (germline): SGHTA, FQGTGA. Trimming left V 1 base short and J 4 bases short, with 17 bases between. The CDR3 spells CASSLMGAGAGYNEQFF. CDR3 nucleotide sequence: TGTGCCAGCAGCTTAATGGGTGCGGGGGCTGGGTACAATGAGCAGTTCTTC.

The chain carries TRBV4-3 and TRBJ2-1; D is ambiguous. The germline V gene has CDR1 LGHNA and CDR2 YSLEER. The V and J ends lost 0 bases and 0 bases respectively, with 6 bases between them. The CDR3 runs 15 residues. In DNA, the CDR3 is TGCGCCAGCAGCCAAGAAGGGAACTCCTACAATGAGCAGTTCTTC. It encodes CASSQEGNSYNEQFF.

This chain uses TRBV18 with TRBJ2-5; 7 nucleotides agree with TRBD1. Germline trimming cut 3 bases from V and 1 base from J; bases unmatched to any gene: 2. Germline values: CDR1 KGHSH, CDR2 LQKENI. The CDR3 contains 14 residues. This chain's CDR3 is CASSPGTAQETQYF. The CDR3 DNA sequence: TGTGCCAGCTCACCCGGGACAGCCCAAGAGACCCAGTACTTC.

The chain has TRBV7-2 and TRBJ2-7; D call uncertain. The CDR3 extends over 13 amino acids. CDR1 and CDR2 (germline): SGHTA, FQGNSA. Trimming removed 1 base from V and 5 bases from J, with 9 bases in between. The CDR3 loop is CASSLVIRDEQYF. The CDR3 region has the DNA TGTGCCAGCAGCTTAGTAATCCGGGACGAGCAGTACTTC.

The CDR3 bases are TGTGCCAGCAGCTTAGGGGGGTACAATCAGCCCCAGCATTTT. This gives the protein CASSLGGYNQPQHF. The chain links TRBV7-6 to TRBJ1-5; D perhaps matches TRBD1 (5 bases). V lost 1 base and J lost 3, with 7 bases in between. The V gene's germline CDR1 is SGHVS and CDR2 FNYEAQ. The CDR3 length is 14 residues.

The CDR3 reads CASSQAHQSTNEKLFF. The CDR3 nucleotides are TGCGCCAGCAGCCAAGCTCACCAGTCAACTAATGAAAAACTGTTTTTT. The chain combines TRBV4-3 with TRBJ1-4; D unclear. Trimming left V 1 base short and J 0 bases short, with 9 bases between. This CDR3 comprises 16 residues. Per the germline V gene, CDR1 is LGHNA and CDR2 is YSLEER.

The chain combines TRBV6-5 with TRBJ1-4, with D perhaps matching TRBD1 (5 bases). CDR1 and CDR2 from the germline V gene are MNHEY and SVGAGI. CDR3 length equals 15 residues. V was clipped by 4 bases and J by 7 bases, with 16 bases between them. CDR3 coding DNA: TGTGCCAGCAGTTCGGTAGGGGCCATCAGTGAAAAACTGTTTTTT. It translates to CASSSVGAISEKLFF.

CDR3 coding DNA: TGTGCCAGCAGTGAACTAGGACAGAGATCACCCCTCCACTTT. Translation: CASSELGQRSPLHF. This chain links TRBV2 with TRBJ1-6, with D possibly being TRBD1 (6 bases). V was clipped by 2 bases and J by 10 bases, with 12 bases between them. This CDR3 spans 14 amino acids. Germline V gene data show CDR1 as SNHLY and CDR2 as FYNNEI.

The genes are TRBV11-1 and TRBJ2-1; no clear D. The CDR3 contains 11 residues. Germline lookup yields CDR1 SGHAT and CDR2 FQDESV (reference sequence). Trimming removed 5 bases from V and 4 bases from J, with 3 bases in between. The CDR3 DNA sequence: TGTGCCAGCAGCCGGTACAATGAGCAGTTCTTC. Its protein is CASSRYNEQFF.

This clone was seen a single time. The chain recombines TRBV27 with TRBJ1-2; the D gene is possibly TRBD1 (6 bases). Germline CDR1 and CDR2: MNHEY and SMNVEV (reference sequence). CDR3 length: 16 amino acids. V lost 6 bases and J lost 6, with 23 bases in between. CDR3 in DNA: TGTGCCAGCAGCCCCTCCGGGGGGCCGGGGTCAGATGGCTACACCTTC. As protein: CASSPSGGPGSDGYTF.

This clone has only one observation. The chain joins TRBV30 to TRBJ1-2, with D possibly matching TRBD1 (5 bases). Germline V lookup: CDR1 GTSNPN, CDR2 SVGIG (reference sequence). V lost 3 bases to trimming and J lost 5 bases, with 13 bases between them. The CDR3 is 13 amino acids. The CDR3 region has the DNA TGTGCCTGGAGGGGGGAGGGAATTTATGGCTACACCTTC. Amino acid sequence: CAWRGEGIYGYTF.

The V gene is TRBV19, the J gene TRBJ1-6, with TRBD1 matching 7 bases. Germline values: CDR1 LNHDA, CDR2 SQIVND (reference sequence). The trim removed 5 bases at V and 9 bases at J, leaving 10 bases unmatched. The CDR3 sequence is 15 residues long. As DNA, the CDR3 is TGTGCCAGTAGTGGGTACGACAGGGTGGGTTCACCCCTCCACTTT. It is translated as CASSGYDRVGSPLHF.

CDR3 residues: CASSPIYEGQETQYF. CDR3 DNA: TGTGCCAGCTCACCAATTTATGAAGGCCAAGAGACCCAGTACTTC. The chain has TRBV18 and TRBJ2-5, with unresolved D. Trimming left V 2 bases short and J 1 base short, with 11 bases between. The germline CDR1 and CDR2 sequences are KGHSH and LQKENI. The length of the CDR3 is 15 residues.